Sequencing of this T cell receptor beta chain was carried out in a study of T cell responses to AZD1222 COVID-19 vaccine. Whole-study findings and limits: Regions 160-218 and 743-854 dominated among vaccine-associated CD4 TCRs spanning spike.

Sequenced by immunoSEQ multiplex PCR; TCRdb stores in-frame clones only, minus some. The data contain roughly 200,000 clones, approximately 92% of them seen just once; the ten biggest clones take up roughly 1%. With regard to this clone: Its antigen is currently unknown.

The sequence was obtained from an adult who received the MenACWY meningococcal vaccine as a control. The source was peripheral blood, collected 28 days after the second dose of the MenACWY control vaccine.

CDR3 region: CATGQGNQPQHF. Here the CDR3 DNA reads TGTGCCACGGGACAGGGCAATCAGCCCCAGCATTTT. The chain has TRBV12-3 or TRBV12-4 and TRBJ1-5; 8 nucleotides line up with TRBD1. This CDR3 spans 12 amino acids. The J segment lost 2 bases and the V segment lost 10 bases, leaving 1 base of the junction unmatched.